The text below deals with one TCR beta chain. The antigen remains undetermined. CDR1 is SEHNR and CDR2 is FQNEAQ in the germline V gene (reference sequence). V lost 5 bases and J 4 bases, leaving 10 bases between the germline ends. CDR3 length: 13 amino acids. The sample belongs to a study of T cells in Graves' hyperthyroidism and ophthalmopathy. Amplified TCR beta CDR3 regions came from RNA transcripts. The TCR CDR3 was amplified in a first-round RT-PCR using the HTBI primer set. TCRdb re-analysed the multiplex PCR reads in MiXCR, keeping a single row per CDR3 protein. Of a few hundred thousand distinct CDR3 sequences listed, 25% are singletons. Study observations and caveats: Peripheral blood also featured most of the thyroid clonotypes expanded above 0.001.

The rearrangement uses TRBV7-9 and TRBJ2-3; D remains ambiguous. The sequenced material came from blood. The clonotype comes from a man aged 45-65 years with Graves' hyperthyroidism. The CDR3 DNA sequence: TGTGCCAGCAGCCATCCCTGGGCAGATACGCAGTATTTT. It codes for CASSHPWADTQYF.